This T cell receptor (beta chain) derives from a study of circulating and synovial CD4+ cells in juvenile arthritis. Notes on the study in general: Diversity here was lower than in bulk blood CD4 cells. These blood cells shared more CDR3 sequences with synovium than bulk blood.

Circulating pathogenic-like lymphocytes came from less than 10 mL of blood per patient. Germline assignment: CDR1 SNHLY and CDR2 FYNNEI. With 7 bases clipped from V and 2 bases from J, the junction kept 9 bases outside the gene matches. The CDR3 consists of 16 residues. This clone has a handful of counts. What it binds is not known. Clones were sequenced by immunoSEQ multiplex PCR, and TCRdb holds only the in-frame ones, with some missing. The sample lists a few thousand clones; about 88% were seen once. The chain is built from TRBV2 and TRBJ1-5; 9 bases line up with TRBD1. The specimen was HLA-DR+ CD4+ T cells from blood. The subset was: circulating pathogenic-like lymphocytes, sorted as HLA-DR+CD14-CD3+CD4+CD25low/- blood T cells. This TCR was sampled from a human donor with juvenile idiopathic arthritis. Here the CDR3 DNA reads TGTGCCAGCAATCTACAGGGGGCTGGGGGCAATCAGCCCCAGCATTTT. Translation gives CASNLQGAGGNQPQHF.